This is a list of T cell receptor beta chains from one sample in a study of blood T cell repertoires in COVID-19. The assay was immunoSEQ multiplex PCR, and TCRdb's table has in-frame clones only and misses some. The sample gives some 340,000 clones, 87% of which show up once; roughly 5.2% is in the top ten. The material sequenced was PBMCs or T cells enriched from blood (not recorded which). The receptors come from a woman aged 25 to 39 who had recovered from COVID-19. Each CDR3 is given with its conserved first and last residue. The order of the fields is J gene, clone size, V gene, D gene, CDR3 DNA, CDR3 protein. The D gene is left open where the match is weak. Part of the rows lack a size; the others show once, few, many or a class for expanded clones.

TRBJ2-2 | - | TRBV7-7 | TRBD1 | TGTGCCAGCAGCCCGGGACAGGGGGCAGTCGGGGAGCTGTTTTTT | CASSPGQGAVGELFF
TRBJ1-2 | - | TRBV9 | TRBD1 | TGTGCCAGCAGCGTAGTGACGACAGGGTATGGCTACACCTTC | CASSVVTTGYGYTF
TRBJ2-7 | - | TRBV5-1 | TRBD1 | TGCGCCAGCAGCGTCCGACAGGGGATGGACGAGCAGTACTTC | CASSVRQGMDEQYF
TRBJ2-3 | - | TRBV27 | TRBD2 | TGTGCCAGCAGTTTATCTAGGACTAGCGGGCCTAGCACAGATACGCAGTATTTT | CASSLSRTSGPSTDTQYF
TRBJ2-7 | - | TRBV5-6 | - | TGTGCCAGCCGGCCCGTCGGGGGTCGGACCTACGAGCAGTACTTC | CASRPVGGRTYEQYF
TRBJ2-3 | once | TRBV2 | - | TGTGCCAGCAGTGCCCAGGGACTTTATGAAGATACGCAGTATTTT | CASSAQGLYEDTQYF
TRBJ1-5 | - | TRBV19 | - | TGTGCCAGTAGTATGACAGGATACAATCAGCCCCAGCATTTT | CASSMTGYNQPQHF
TRBJ1-1 | - | TRBV7-9 | TRBD1 | TGTGCCAGCAGCACCCGACAGGGAGCTTACCTTAACACTGAAGCTTTCTTT | CASSTRQGAYLNTEAFF
TRBJ1-3 | - | TRBV23-1 | - | TGCGCCAGCGCCCGGAAGGGGAATCCTGGAAACACCATATATTTT | CASARKGNPGNTIYF
TRBJ1-4 | - | TRBV28 | TRBD1 | TGTGCCAGCAGTTGGCCGGTTGGACAGGATGCAACTAATGAAAAACTGTTTTTT | CASSWPVGQDATNEKLFF
TRBJ2-1 | - | TRBV7-9 | TRBD2 | TGTGCCAGCAGCTTTCGGCTAGCGGGGGCCTACAATGAGCAGTTCTTC | CASSFRLAGAYNEQFF
TRBJ2-2 | - | TRBV6-2/TRBV6-3 | - | TGTGCCAGCAGTTACATCGCGAACACCGGGGAGCTGTTTTTT | CASSYIANTGELFF
TRBJ2-7 | - | TRBV18 | TRBD2 | TGTGCCAGCTCACCGACTAGCGGGGACTACGAGCAGTACTTC | CASSPTSGDYEQYF
TRBJ2-6 | - | TRBV7-9 | - | TGTGCCAGCAGCTTAGGCGGCAGGGTTGGGGCCAACGTCCTGACTTTC | CASSLGGRVGANVLTF
TRBJ1-2 | - | TRBV5-4 | - | TGTGCCAGCAGCTCGGGAGGTGCCATAAACTATGGCTACACCTTC | CASSSGGAINYGYTF
TRBJ1-6 | - | TRBV2 | - | TGTGCCAGCACTAAGACAGATTCCTATAATTCACCCCTCCACTTT | CASTKTDSYNSPLHF
TRBJ1-1 | - | TRBV11-3 | - | TGTGCCAGCAGTTTTACTAAGGACACTGAAGCTTTCTTT | CASSFTKDTEAFF
TRBJ2-1 | - | TRBV27 | - | TGTGCCAGCAGTCCGACAGATAGGGCTTACAATGAGCAGTTCTTC | CASSPTDRAYNEQFF
TRBJ1-5 | - | TRBV11-2 | TRBD1 | TGTGCCAGCAGCCTTGACAGGGAAGGGCAGCCCCAGCATTTT | CASSLDREGQPQHF
TRBJ2-7 | - | TRBV15 | TRBD2 | TGTGCCACCAGCAGACGCCGGCAAGGACTAGCGGGGGACGAGCAGTACTTC | CATSRRRQGLAGDEQYF
TRBJ2-7 | - | TRBV6-5 | TRBD1 | TGTGCCAGCAGTTATCAGGGACAGGGGGGGGAGCAGTACTTC | CASSYQGQGGEQYF